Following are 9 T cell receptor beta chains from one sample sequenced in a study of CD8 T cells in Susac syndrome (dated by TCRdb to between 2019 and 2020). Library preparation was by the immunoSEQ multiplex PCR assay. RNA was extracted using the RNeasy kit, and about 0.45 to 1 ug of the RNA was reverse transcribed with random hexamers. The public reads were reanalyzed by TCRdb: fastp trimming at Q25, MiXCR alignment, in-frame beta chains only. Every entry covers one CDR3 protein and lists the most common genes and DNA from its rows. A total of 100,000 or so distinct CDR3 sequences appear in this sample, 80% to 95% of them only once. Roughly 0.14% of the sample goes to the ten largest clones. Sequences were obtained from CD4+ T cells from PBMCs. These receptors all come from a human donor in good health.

CDR3: CASSLRSGAKRTEAFF. Written as DNA, the CDR3 is TGTGCCAGCAGCTTACGGTCAGGGGCGAAGAGGACTGAAGCTTTCTTT. The rearrangement uses TRBV7-2 and TRBJ1-1; D is possibly TRBD1 (6 bases). The CDR3 length is 16 residues. Looked up from germline, CDR1 is SGHTA and CDR2 is FQGNSA. V dropped 2 bases and J dropped 5 bases, with 18 bases sitting between them.

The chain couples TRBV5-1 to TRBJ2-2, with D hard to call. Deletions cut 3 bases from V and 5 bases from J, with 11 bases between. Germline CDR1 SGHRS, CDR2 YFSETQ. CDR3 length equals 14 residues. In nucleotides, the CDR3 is TGCGCCAGCAGCTCGAAACAGAGAACCGGGGAGCTGTTTTTT. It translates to CASSSKQRTGELFF.

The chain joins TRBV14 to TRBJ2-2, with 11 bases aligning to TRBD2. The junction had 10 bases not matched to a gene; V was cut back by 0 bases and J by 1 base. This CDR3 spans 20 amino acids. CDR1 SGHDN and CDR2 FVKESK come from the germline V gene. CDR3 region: CASSQDRAGTSGRNTGELFF. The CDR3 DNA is TGTGCCAGCAGCCAAGACCGGGCCGGGACTAGCGGACGGAACACCGGGGAGCTGTTTTTT.

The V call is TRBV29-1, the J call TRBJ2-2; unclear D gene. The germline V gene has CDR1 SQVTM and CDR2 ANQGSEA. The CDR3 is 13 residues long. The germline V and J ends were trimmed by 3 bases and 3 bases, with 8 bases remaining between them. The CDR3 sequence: CSVDELYTGELFF. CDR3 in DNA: TGCAGCGTTGACGAACTTTACACCGGGGAGCTGTTTTTT.

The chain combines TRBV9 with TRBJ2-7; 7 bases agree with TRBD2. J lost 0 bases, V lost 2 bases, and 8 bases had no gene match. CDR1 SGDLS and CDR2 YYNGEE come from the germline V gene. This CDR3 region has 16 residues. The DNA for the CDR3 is TGTGCCAGCAGCGTTGCGTGGGGGGAGGGCTCCTACGAGCAGTACTTC. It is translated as CASSVAWGEGSYEQYF.

For the CDR3, the DNA is TGTGCCAGCAAAATCCAGGGGGGGGCGGAGACCCAGTACTTC. Amino acid sequence: CASKIQGGAETQYF. J is TRBJ2-5 and V is TRBV7-2, with D perhaps given as TRBD1 or TRBD2 (7 bases each). V shed 7 bases and J shed 5 bases, with 17 bases lying between them. Germline V lookup: CDR1 SGHTA, CDR2 FQGNSA. The CDR3 has 14 amino acids.

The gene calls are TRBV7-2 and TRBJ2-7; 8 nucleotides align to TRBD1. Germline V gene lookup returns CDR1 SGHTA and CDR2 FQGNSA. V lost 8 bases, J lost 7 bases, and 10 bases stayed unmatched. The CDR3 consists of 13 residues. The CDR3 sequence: CASEPGGSGEQYF. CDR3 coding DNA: TGTGCCAGCGAACCAGGGGGCTCAGGGGAGCAGTACTTC.

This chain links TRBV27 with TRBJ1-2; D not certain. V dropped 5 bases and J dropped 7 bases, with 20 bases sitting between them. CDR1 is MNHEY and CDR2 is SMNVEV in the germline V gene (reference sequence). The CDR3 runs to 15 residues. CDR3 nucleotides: TGTGCCAGCAGTGCAAACGTCGCGGGGAGGAGTGGCTACACCTTC. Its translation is CASSANVAGRSGYTF.

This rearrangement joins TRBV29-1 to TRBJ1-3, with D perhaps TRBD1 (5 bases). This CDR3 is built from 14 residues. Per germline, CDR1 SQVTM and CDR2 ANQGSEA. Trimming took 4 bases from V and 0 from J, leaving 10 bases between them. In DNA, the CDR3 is TGCAGCGTTGGTCAGGGTGGCTCTGGAAACACCATATATTTT. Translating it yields CSVGQGGSGNTIYF.